The T cell receptor (beta chain) described here comes from a study of blood T cell repertoires in COVID-19. The table came from immunoSEQ multiplex PCR; TCRdb's copy has only in-frame clones and leaves some out. The sample lists 110,000 or so clones, about 85% seen once, with 5% to 6% in the top ten. This CDR3 comprises 11 residues. Trimming shortened V by 7 bases and J by 5 bases, and 8 bases separated the two germline ends. The germline CDR1 and CDR2 sequences are SNHLY and FYNNEI. The source is a woman aged 55-70 years with COVID-19, enrolled during active disease. Sequencing used peripheral blood. This sequence joins TRBV2 and TRBJ2-5; unclear D gene. The DNA of the CDR3 is TGTGCCAGCACCCTCCGGGAGACCCAGTACTTC. Translated: CASTLRETQYF. Full variable domain (outside the CDR3, taken from reference TRBV2 and TRBJ2-5): EPEVTQTPSHQVTQMGQEVILRCVPISNHLYFYWYRQILGQKVEFLVSFYNNEISEKSEIFDDQFSVERPDGSNFTLKIRSTKLEDSAMYFCASTLRETQYFGPGTRLLVL.